These 22 T cell receptor beta chains were sequenced from one sample in a study of beta chain features in type 1 diabetes. All of the isolated RNA was reverse transcribed, so expressed TCRB transcripts were sequenced. Profiling relied on immunoSEQ multiplex PCR, and the TCRdb table lists in-frame clones only, not all of them. The data show 120,000 to 150,000 clones, about 10% seen once. Sequenced material: naive CD4+ T cells from blood. These receptors were taken from a man aged 18 to 30 in good health.

This clone was detected only a few times. V is TRBV28 and J is TRBJ2-7; TRBD2 aligns across 11 bases. The germline gives CDR1 MDHEN, CDR2 SYDVKM. This CDR3 contains 14 residues. The V segment lost 6 bases and the J segment 1 base; nucleotides outside the gene matches: 2. The CDR3 nucleotides are TGTGCCAGCAGACGACTAGCGGGGTCCTACGAGCAGTACTTC. This gives the protein CASRRLAGSYEQYF. Full variable domain (missing parts from reference TRBV28 and TRBJ2-7): DVKVTQSSRYLVKRTGEKVFLECVQDMDHENMFWYRQDPGLGLRLIYFSYDVKMKEKGDIPEGYSVSREKKERFSLILESASTNQTSMYLCASRRLAGSYEQYFGPGTRLTVT.

This rearrangement joins TRBV27 to TRBJ1-3; D gene ambiguous. CDR1 is MNHEY and CDR2 is SMNVEV in the germline V gene (reference sequence). With 5 bases removed from V and 2 bases from J, the gap between germline ends came to 10 bases. The CDR3 consists of 14 residues. Here the CDR3 reads CASSPTWTGNTIYF. The DNA of the CDR3 is TGTGCCAGCAGTCCGACATGGACTGGAAACACCATATATTTT.

This chain joins TRBV5-6 and TRBJ2-3; tentative D call: TRBD1 (5 bases). The CDR3 extends over 13 amino acids. V was cut by 3 bases and J by 5 bases, with 10 bases left in between. From germline, CDR1 is SGHDT and CDR2 YYEEEE. The CDR3 region is CASSSTGLDTQYF. CDR3 in DNA: TGTGCCAGCAGCTCTACAGGTCTAGATACGCAGTATTTT.

This clone has only a few counts. The chain uses TRBV9 and TRBJ2-5, with a tentative D call TRBD2 (5 bases). Germline CDR1 reads SGDLS; CDR2 reads YYNGEE. The CDR3 has 13 amino acids. Trimming took 4 bases from V and 4 from J, leaving 11 bases between them. The CDR3: CASSRVAGETQYF. The CDR3 DNA is TGTGCCAGCAGCCGGGTCGCGGGAGAGACCCAGTACTTC.

This clone was counted only a few times. V gene TRBV6-1 combines with J gene TRBJ2-7; D is perhaps TRBD1 (6 bases). Germline CDR1 is MNHNS and CDR2 is SASEGT. V was clipped by 6 bases and J by 7 bases, with 10 bases between them. CDR3 size: 11 residues. CDR3 DNA sequence: TGTGCCAGCAGCAGGGGACGGGAGCAGTACTTC. Residues: CASSRGREQYF.

This clone has only a few counts. The gene calls are TRBV5-1 and TRBJ2-7, with 10 positions matching TRBD2. Trimming took 0 bases from V and 2 from J; bases not matched to a gene: 5. The CDR3 has 16 residues. Germline CDR1 is SGHRS and CDR2 is YFSETQ. Here the CDR3 reads CASSLARTSGTYEQYF. In DNA, the CDR3 is TGCGCCAGCAGCTTGGCCAGGACTAGCGGTACCTACGAGCAGTACTTC.

The rearrangement uses TRBV6-5 and TRBJ2-2; perhaps TRBD2 as D (6 bases). The CDR3 contains 16 residues. Germline CDR1 and CDR2: MNHEY and SVGAGI. The germline V and J ends were trimmed by 0 bases and 4 bases, with 12 bases remaining between them. CDR3 sequence reads: CASSYSLLRGTGELFF. The DNA of the CDR3 is TGTGCCAGCAGTTACTCGCTTCTGCGGGGCACCGGGGAGCTGTTTTTT.

This chain joins TRBV6-5 and TRBJ2-7, with D perhaps matching TRBD1 (6 bases). CDR1 is MNHEY, CDR2 SVGAGI, per germline. The CDR3 covers 14 residues. V dropped 4 bases and J dropped 2 bases, with 12 bases sitting between them. The CDR3 coding sequence is TGTGCCAGCAGTTCCCCGACAGGAACCTACGAGCAGTACTTC. It specifies CASSSPTGTYEQYF.

This clone was detected a few times. The chain couples TRBV6-5 to TRBJ1-1; the match to TRBD1 covers 8 bases. Unmatched junction bases numbered 6, after V lost 4 bases and J lost 5 bases. The V gene's germline CDR1 is MNHEY and CDR2 SVGAGI. The CDR3 contains 14 residues. CDR3 sequence (DNA): TGTGCCAGCAGTTCCGGAACAGGGGGGACTGAAGCTTTCTTT. Encoded protein: CASSSGTGGTEAFF.

V and J are TRBV30 and TRBJ2-3; TRBD1 is a possible D gene (5 bases). Trimming removed 4 bases from V and 4 bases from J, with 15 bases in between. Germline assignment: CDR1 GTSNPN and CDR2 SVGIG (reference sequence). The CDR3 runs 14 residues. CDR3 sequence: CAWKSQGLADTQYF. The DNA of the CDR3 is TGTGCCTGGAAAAGTCAGGGATTGGCAGATACGCAGTATTTT.

A few counts support this clone. The chain links TRBV6-6 to TRBJ2-1; a weak D match, TRBD2 (6 bases). This CDR3 contains 15 residues. The germline V gene encodes CDR1 MNHNY and CDR2 SVGAGI (reference sequence). Trimming pared 6 bases from V and 4 bases from J, leaving 16 bases between. The CDR3 DNA reads as TGTGCCAGCAGAAACCGGCGGGGAGCTTACAATGAGCAGTTCTTC. Translating gives CASRNRRGAYNEQFF.

The sample holds a few counts of this clone. This rearrangement joins TRBV5-4 to TRBJ1-5; 7 nucleotides agree with TRBD1. J was trimmed by 6 bases and V by 4 bases; bases with no gene match: 7. This CDR3 region has 14 residues. Germline V lookup: CDR1 SGHNT, CDR2 YYREEE (reference sequence). The CDR3 nucleotides are TGTGCCAGCAGCACCGACAGGGCTGGTCAGCCCCAGCATTTT. Its translation is CASSTDRAGQPQHF.

The genes are TRBV30 and TRBJ1-2; D is possibly TRBD1 (6 bases). From germline, CDR1 is GTSNPN and CDR2 SVGIG (reference sequence). The CDR3 totals 12 residues. The V and J ends lost 5 bases and 6 bases respectively, with 13 bases between them. In DNA, the CDR3 is TGTGCCTGGGGGGTCGGGGGGCATGGCTACACCTTC. Encoded protein: CAWGVGGHGYTF.

This clone was detected a few times. CDR3 coding DNA: TGTGCCAGCTCACCACCGTTAGCGGGGCCTAGCACAGATACGCAGTATTTT. As protein: CASSPPLAGPSTDTQYF. The chain recombines TRBV18 with TRBJ2-3, with 8 bases that match TRBD2. Germline V gives CDR1 KGHSH, CDR2 LQKENI. Trimming cost V 0 bases and J 0 bases; bases outside gene matches: 5. The CDR3 has 17 amino acids.

This clone was found a few times. The rearrangement uses TRBV5-1 and TRBJ1-2, with D unresolved. The germline V and J ends were trimmed by 0 bases and 0 bases, with 6 bases remaining between them. Germline values: CDR1 SGHRS, CDR2 YFSETQ. CDR3 size: 14 residues. CDR3 sequence (DNA): TGCGCCAGCAGCTTGGAGCCCGCTAACTATGGCTACACCTTC. Translated, it gives CASSLEPANYGYTF.

The genes are TRBV7-2 and TRBJ1-2; D unresolved. This CDR3 spans 14 amino acids. Germline assignment: CDR1 SGHTA and CDR2 FQGNSA. V was pared by 1 base and J by 2 bases, with 8 bases between. CDR3 in amino acids: CASSLVVQNYGYTF. As DNA, the CDR3 is TGTGCCAGCAGCTTAGTAGTACAGAACTATGGCTACACCTTC.

The CDR3 loop reads CASSQLAGASTDTQYF. DNA for the CDR3: TGTGCCAGTAGCCAATTAGCGGGGGCTAGCACAGATACGCAGTATTTT. The rearrangement joins TRBV19 to TRBJ2-3, with TRBD2 matching over 9 bases. Unmatched junction bases numbered 7, after V lost 6 bases and J lost 0 bases. Germline V CDR1 and CDR2: LNHDA, SQIVND (reference sequence). This CDR3 contains 16 residues.

DNA of the CDR3: TGTGCCAGCAGCTTCCGGACAGGGTCGGGTTCACCCCTCCACTTT. Amino acids: CASSFRTGSGSPLHF. The chain links TRBV7-2 to TRBJ1-6, with TRBD1 matching over 8 bases. Germline V gives CDR1 SGHTA, CDR2 FQGNSA. The V and J ends lost 3 bases and 9 bases, in that order; junction bases with no gene match: 7. The CDR3 is 15 amino acids.

This clone appeared many times. V is TRBV7-9 and J is TRBJ2-7, with D possibly being TRBD2 (5 bases). The germline V and J ends were trimmed by 5 bases and 7 bases, with 18 bases remaining between them. The CDR3 has 14 residues. The germline V gene has CDR1 SEHNR and CDR2 FQNEAQ (reference sequence). CDR3 nucleotides: TGTGCCAGCAGCCGAGGGTCCCTTGGCGGAGAGCAGTACTTC. It specifies CASSRGSLGGEQYF.

This clone was observed a few times. This chain connects TRBV28 to TRBJ2-7, with TRBD1 identical over 8 bases. The V and J ends lost 4 bases and 2 bases, in that order; junction bases with no gene match: 13. CDR1 MDHEN and CDR2 SYDVKM come from the germline V gene. The CDR3 runs to 17 residues. CDR3 bases: TGTGCCAGCAGTTCCGAACGACAGGGGCTTGCGGCCTACGAGCAGTACTTC. It is translated as CASSSERQGLAAYEQYF.

The chain couples TRBV11-1 to TRBJ2-1; D may be TRBD2 (6 bases). Germline V CDR1 and CDR2: SGHAT, FQDESV (reference sequence). V was trimmed by 3 bases and J by 9 bases, leaving 9 bases between them. The CDR3 length is 12 residues. The CDR3 DNA is TGTGCCAGCAGCTTTCTGCGGGGTGAGCAGTTCTTC. This translates into CASSFLRGEQFF. The whole variable domain, remainder taken from reference TRBV11-1 and TRBJ2-1, is EAEVAQSPRYKITEKSQAVAFWCDPISGHATLYWYRQILGQGPELLVQFQDESVVDDSQLPKDRFSAERLKGVDSTLKIQPAELGDSAMYLCASSFLRGEQFFGPGTRLTVL.

This clone was seen a handful of times. The chain combines TRBV5-4 with TRBJ2-7; unclear D gene. CDR1 is SGHNT, CDR2 YYREEE, per germline (reference sequence). Trimming stripped 3 bases from V and 3 bases from J, with 7 bases between. This CDR3 is built from 12 residues. CDR3 nucleotides: TGTGCCAGCAGCTCATCGGGCTACGAGCAGTACTTC. Translation: CASSSSGYEQYF.